This T cell receptor (beta chain) emerged from a study of OX40 agonist ivuxolimab in advanced cancers. Whole-study context: Three patients got partial responses; one had hepatocellular carcinoma and two had cutaneous melanoma. Study outcomes and limitations: In a subset of nonresponders, normalized T-cell clonal expansion was also low.

There are 12 residues in the CDR3. The germline CDR1 and CDR2 sequences are SGHNT and YYREEE (reference sequence). V lost 2 bases to trimming and J lost 5 bases, with 7 bases between them. About this clone itself: The antigen is not known.

Clones were sequenced by immunoSEQ multiplex PCR, and TCRdb holds only the in-frame ones, with some missing. The profile shows over 70,000 clones, more than 80% of them singletons. Specimen: CD4+ or CD8+ T cells sorted from blood, collected in a trial of the OX40 agonist ivuxolimab. The receptor was isolated from an adult with an advanced solid tumor such as melanoma, head and neck, liver or kidney cancer. This chain connects TRBV5-4 to TRBJ2-5; the D is unclear. In DNA, the CDR3 is TGTGCCAGCAGCTTTCGGGCGGAGACCCAGTACTTC. Protein product: CASSFRAETQYF.